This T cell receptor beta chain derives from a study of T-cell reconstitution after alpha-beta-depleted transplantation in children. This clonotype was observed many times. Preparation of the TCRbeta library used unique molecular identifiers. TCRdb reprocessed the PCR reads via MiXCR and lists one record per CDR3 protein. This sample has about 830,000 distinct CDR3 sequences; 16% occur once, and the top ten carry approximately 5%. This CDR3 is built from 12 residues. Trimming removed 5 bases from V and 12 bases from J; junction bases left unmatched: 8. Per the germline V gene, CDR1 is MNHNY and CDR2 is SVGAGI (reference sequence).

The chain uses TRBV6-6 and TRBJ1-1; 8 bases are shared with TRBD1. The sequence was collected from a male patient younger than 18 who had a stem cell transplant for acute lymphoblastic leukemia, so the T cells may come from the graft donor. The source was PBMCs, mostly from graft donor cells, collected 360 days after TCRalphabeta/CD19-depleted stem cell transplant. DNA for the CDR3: TGTGCCAGCAGTCATGGACAGGGCATTACTTTCTTT. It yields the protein CASSHGQGITFF.